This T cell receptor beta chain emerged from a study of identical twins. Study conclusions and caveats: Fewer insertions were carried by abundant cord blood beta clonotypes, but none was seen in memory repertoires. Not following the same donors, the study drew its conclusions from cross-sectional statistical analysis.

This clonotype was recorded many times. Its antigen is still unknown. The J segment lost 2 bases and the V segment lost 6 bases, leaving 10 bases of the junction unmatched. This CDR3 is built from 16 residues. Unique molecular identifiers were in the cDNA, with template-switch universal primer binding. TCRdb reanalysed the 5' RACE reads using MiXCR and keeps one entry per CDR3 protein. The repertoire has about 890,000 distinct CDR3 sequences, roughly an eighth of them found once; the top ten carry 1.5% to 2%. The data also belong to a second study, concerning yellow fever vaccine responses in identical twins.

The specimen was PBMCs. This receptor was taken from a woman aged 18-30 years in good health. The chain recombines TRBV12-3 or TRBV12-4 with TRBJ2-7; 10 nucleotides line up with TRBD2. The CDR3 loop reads CASSKIGLAEPYEQYF. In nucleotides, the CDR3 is TGTGCCAGCAGCAAGATCGGACTAGCGGAACCCTACGAGCAGTACTTC.